Listed below are T cell receptor beta chains from one sample, sequenced in a study of CD8+CD57+ T cells in acquired aplastic anemia. Each CDR3 protein gets one entry after TCRdb re-called the reads with MiXCR. Of 150,000 to 200,000 distinct CDR3 sequences listed, around three fifths are singletons. Sequenced material: sorted CD4+, CD8+, or CD8+CD57+ T cells (not recorded which) from PBMCs. The receptors stem from a human donor with severe aplastic anemia or a healthy control (not recorded which). CDR3s include the opening cysteine and the closing phenylalanine or tryptophan. Each record gives: V gene, J gene, clone size, D gene, CDR3 DNA, CDR3 protein. D genes are given only for firm matches. Some rows have no size entry. The others give once, few or many, or a class for an expanded clone.

>TRBV20-1|TRBJ2-1|NA|TRBD2
TGCAGTGCCGTTCACGGGACTAGCAATGAGCAGTTCTTC
CSAVHGTSNEQFF
>TRBV6-6|TRBJ1-5|once|NA
TGTGCCAGCAGTTACGGCAGGGATCACAATCAGCCCCAGCATTTT
CASSYGRDHNQPQHF
>TRBV7-9|TRBJ1-4|many|TRBD1
TGTGCCAGCAGCCTCCGGGACAGGGGGGTAACTAATGAAAAACTGTTTTTT
CASSLRDRGVTNEKLFF
>TRBV12-3/TRBV12-4|TRBJ1-4|once|NA
TGTGCCAGCAGTTTAGCGCCAAGTAATGAAAAACTGTTTTTT
CASSLAPSNEKLFF
>TRBV19|TRBJ2-2|few|NA
TGTGCCAGTACCAAACAGGGTCCGAACACCGGGGAGCTGTTTTTT
CASTKQGPNTGELFF
>TRBV29-1|TRBJ2-3|NA|NA
TGCAGCGTACAGTTGGGGTTGATAGATACGCAGTATTTT
CSVQLGLIDTQYF
>TRBV19|TRBJ2-7|NA|NA
TGTGCCAGTAGTATAGTGGGGGGGCCGGAATACGAGCAGTACTTC
CASSIVGGPEYEQYF
>TRBV15|TRBJ2-7|few|NA
TGTGCCACCAGCAGAGGTAGGGACAACTCCTACGAGCAGTACTTC
CATSRGRDNSYEQYF
>TRBV19|TRBJ1-5|NA|NA
TGTGCCAGTAGTATGATGACAGGCGTAAATCAGCCCCAGCATTTT
CASSMMTGVNQPQHF
>TRBV19|TRBJ1-5|NA|NA
TGTGCCAGTAGGTCGGGACTTCAGCCCCAGCATTTT
CASRSGLQPQHF
>TRBV20-1|TRBJ2-7|few|NA
TGCAGTGCTAGCGGGCTCCACGAGCAGTACTTC
CSASGLHEQYF
>TRBV4-2|TRBJ2-5|many|TRBD2
TGTGCCAGCAGCCAGGGGACTAGCGGGCCGGAAGAGACCCAGTACTTC
CASSQGTSGPEETQYF
>TRBV2|TRBJ2-7|few|TRBD2
TGTGCCAGCAGTGAAGGTGTTGGGCTAGCGGGAGACGAGCAGTACTTC
CASSEGVGLAGDEQYF
>TRBV7-2|TRBJ2-3|NA|TRBD2
TGTGCCAGCAGCTTAGAGGGAGCGGGATACACAGATACGCAGTATTTT
CASSLEGAGYTDTQYF
>TRBV7-2|TRBJ1-6|NA|TRBD1
TGTGCCAGCAGCTACGGACAGGGGGCTTATAATTCACCCCTCCACTTT
CASSYGQGAYNSPLHF
>TRBV7-6|TRBJ2-1|once|TRBD1
TGTGCCAGCAGTCAGGGGGACATGGCCCTCAATGAGCAGTTCTTC
CASSQGDMALNEQFF
>TRBV7-8|TRBJ2-7|NA|TRBD1
TGTGCCAGTAAACAGGGGTCGGGGTACGAGCAGTACTTC
CASKQGSGYEQYF
>TRBV10-1|TRBJ2-7|NA|NA
TGCGCCAGCAGTGAGTCGGCAGGGGATAGCTCCTACGAGCAGTACTTC
CASSESAGDSSYEQYF
>TRBV11-2|TRBJ1-1|NA|TRBD1
TGTGCCAGCAGCTATGGGGGACAGTATTCTGAAGCTTTCTTT
CASSYGGQYSEAFF
>TRBV7-2|TRBJ2-7|NA|TRBD1
TGCGCCAGCAGCCAAGATGATTTTCAGGGGGCGCGGTACGAGCAGTACTTC
CASSQDDFQGARYEQYF
>TRBV10-3|TRBJ2-3|NA|NA
TGTGCCACCAGAAGGAGGGCCAGCACAGATACGCAGTATTTT
CATRRRASTDTQYF
>TRBV4-2|TRBJ2-3|NA|TRBD2
TGTGCCAGCAGCCAAACCGGGACTAGCGGGGGCACAGATACGCAGTATTTT
CASSQTGTSGGTDTQYF
>TRBV11-2|TRBJ2-1|NA|NA
TGTGCCAGCAGCCTCAATGAGCAGTTCTTC
CASSLNEQFF
>TRBV20-1|TRBJ2-5|NA|TRBD1
TGCAGTGCAGGGGACAGGGGGCTGGAGACCCAGTACTTC
CSAGDRGLETQYF
>TRBV20-1|TRBJ1-2|NA|NA
TGCAGCCCCAGGGCAGGGAGCGGCTATGGCTACACCTTC
CSPRAGSGYGYTF
>TRBV5-1|TRBJ2-2|NA|NA
TGCGCCAGCAGCTTGGACAGTAACGGCGGGGAGCTGTTTTTT
CASSLDSNGGELFF
>TRBV20-1|TRBJ2-2|NA|TRBD1
TGCAGTGCTAGTGGGGACAGGGGCACCGGGGAGCTGTTTTTT
CSASGDRGTGELFF
>TRBV15|TRBJ1-6|NA|NA
TGTGCCACCAGCAGAGTAGGGGAGGGGTCTTCACCCCTCCACTTT
CATSRVGEGSSPLHF
>TRBV27|TRBJ2-3|few|NA
TGTGCCAGCAGTTTAATGCCTAGCACAGATACGCAGTATTTT
CASSLMPSTDTQYF
>TRBV5-5|TRBJ2-2|NA|NA
TGTGCCAGCAGGCAAGGGACGGTCACCGGGGAGCTGTTTTTT
CASRQGTVTGELFF
>TRBV20-1|TRBJ2-7|NA|TRBD1
TGCAGTGCTAGAGATTACACTCGGGACAGGTTAATGACCAGCTACGAGCAGTACTTC
CSARDYTRDRLMTSYEQYF
>TRBV7-2|TRBJ2-7|few|NA
TGTGCCAGCAGCTTCACGGACTCCCTGCGAGAGCAGTACTTC
CASSFTDSLREQYF
>TRBV15|TRBJ1-5|NA|NA
TGTGCCACCAGCAGAGATCCCCTCAGCAATCAGCCCCAGCATTTT
CATSRDPLSNQPQHF
>TRBV5-8|TRBJ2-7|many|NA
TGTGCCAGCAGCTTGGGGGGGCCCGAGCAGTACTTC
CASSLGGPEQYF
>TRBV3-1|TRBJ2-1|NA|TRBD2
TGTGCCAGCAGCCAAGATCTAGCGGGGTGCAATGAGCAGTTCTTC
CASSQDLAGCNEQFF
>TRBV9|TRBJ2-7|few|NA
TGTGCCAGCAGCGCGACAGGAAACTACGAGCAGTACTTC
CASSATGNYEQYF
>TRBV19|TRBJ2-3|NA|TRBD2
TGTGCCAGTAGTTTTTGGGAGGGGCCCACAGATACGCAGTATTTT
CASSFWEGPTDTQYF
>TRBV20-1|TRBJ1-3|NA|NA
TGCAGTGCTTGGGACTCCACTGGAAACACCATATATTTT
CSAWDSTGNTIYF
>TRBV19|TRBJ1-1|NA|NA
TGTGCCAGTAGTTCACCCAAGGGGACTACGAACACTGAAGCTTTCTTT
CASSSPKGTTNTEAFF
>TRBV20-1|TRBJ1-1|NA|NA
TGCAGTGCTAGAGTCCTCTCGGACACTGAAGCTTTCTTT
CSARVLSDTEAFF
>TRBV5-1|TRBJ2-7|NA|NA
TGCGCCAGCAGGCAGGGGCGATCCTCCTACGAGCAGTACTTC
CASRQGRSSYEQYF
>TRBV20-1|TRBJ1-3|NA|NA
TGCAGTGCTCCCGTCGGAAACACCATATATTTT
CSAPVGNTIYF